The clone carrying this T cell receptor (beta chain) appeared a few times. As yet, its antigen is unknown. Germline CDR1 is DFQATT and CDR2 is SNEGSKA (reference sequence). Trimming cost V 1 base and J 0 bases, with 11 bases left between them. CDR3 length: 15 residues. Each CDR3 protein gets one entry after TCRdb re-called the 5' RACE reads with MiXCR. The sample records about 730,000 distinct CDR3 sequences, 21% being singletons. The data belong to a study of identical twins. Findings and limits, study-wide: It was possible that invariant MAIT and iNKT cells partly confounded the zero-insertion analyses.

The data also belong to a second study, concerning T cells expressing NK-cell markers.

Sequenced material: PBMCs. The chain joins TRBV20-1 to TRBJ2-3, with D possibly being TRBD2 (5 bases). This receptor was identified in a woman in her late teens or twenties in good health. For the CDR3, the DNA is TGCAGTGCTAGAGTAGTCCTAGCTAGCACAGATACGCAGTATTTT. The encoded protein is CSARVVLASTDTQYF.